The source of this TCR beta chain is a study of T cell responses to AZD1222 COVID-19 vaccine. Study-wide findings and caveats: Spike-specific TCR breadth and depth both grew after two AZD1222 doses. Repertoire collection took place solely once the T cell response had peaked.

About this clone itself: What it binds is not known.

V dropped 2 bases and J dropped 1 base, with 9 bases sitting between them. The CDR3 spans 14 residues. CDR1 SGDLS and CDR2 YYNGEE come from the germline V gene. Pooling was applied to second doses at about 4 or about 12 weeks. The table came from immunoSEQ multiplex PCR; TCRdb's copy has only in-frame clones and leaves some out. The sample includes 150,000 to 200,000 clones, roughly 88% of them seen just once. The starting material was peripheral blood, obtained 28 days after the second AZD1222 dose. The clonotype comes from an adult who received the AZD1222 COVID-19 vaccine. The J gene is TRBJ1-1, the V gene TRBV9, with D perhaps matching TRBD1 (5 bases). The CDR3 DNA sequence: TGTGCCAGCAGCGTTTCCGGGACGAACACTGAAGCTTTCTTT. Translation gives CASSVSGTNTEAFF.